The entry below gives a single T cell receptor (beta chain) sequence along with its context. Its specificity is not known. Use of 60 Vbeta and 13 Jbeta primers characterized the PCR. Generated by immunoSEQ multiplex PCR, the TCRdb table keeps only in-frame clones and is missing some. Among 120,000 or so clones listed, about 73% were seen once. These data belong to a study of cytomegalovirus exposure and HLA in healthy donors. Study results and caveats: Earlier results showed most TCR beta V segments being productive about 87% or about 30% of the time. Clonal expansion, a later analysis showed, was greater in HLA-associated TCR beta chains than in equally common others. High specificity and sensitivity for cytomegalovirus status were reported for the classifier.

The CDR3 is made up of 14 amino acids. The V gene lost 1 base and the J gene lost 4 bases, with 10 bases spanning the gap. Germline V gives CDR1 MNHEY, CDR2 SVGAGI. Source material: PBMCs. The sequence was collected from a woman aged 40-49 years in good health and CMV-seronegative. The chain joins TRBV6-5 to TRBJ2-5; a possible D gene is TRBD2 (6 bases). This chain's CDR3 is CASSYFPEGETQYF. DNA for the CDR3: TGTGCCAGCAGTTACTTTCCGGAGGGAGAGACCCAGTACTTC.